The T cell receptor (beta chain) under discussion was sequenced for a study of beta chain features in type 1 diabetes. Sorting with CD45RO/CCR7/CD25/CD127/CD95/CD27 yielded naive, central memory, regulatory and stem-like memory CD4+ cells. CDR3 length equals 12 residues. V trimming: 5 bases; J trimming: 12 bases; junction bases outside the gene matches: 6. The germline gives CDR1 SNHLY, CDR2 FYNNEI. Sequencing targeted expressed TCRB transcripts, as all isolated RNA had been reverse transcribed. Profiling relied on immunoSEQ multiplex PCR, and the TCRdb table lists in-frame clones only, not all of them. The sample lists just over 600,000 clones, around 15% seen once, with about 0.087% in the top ten.

The V gene is TRBV2, the J gene TRBJ2-1, with 8 positions matching TRBD1. The sequenced sample consisted of naive CD4+ T cells from blood. The receptor's source is a man younger than 35 in good health. The CDR3 protein is CASSQDRVRQFF. The CDR3 DNA reads as TGTGCCAGCAGTCAGGACAGGGTTCGGCAGTTCTTC.